Presented here are 12 T cell receptor beta chains from one specimen sequenced in a study of shared clonotypes between healthy human individuals. Using immunoSEQ multiplex PCR, the repertoire was profiled, and TCRdb retains in-frame clones only, with some absent. The table has around 1.9 million clones, 85% to 95% seen once; the top ten hold about 1.5%. The naive CD8 population came from CD45RO-negative cells selected for CCR7, without terminally differentiated effector memory CD45RA+ cells. Sample: naive CD8+ T cells from PBMCs. These receptors were taken from a young man in good health. Some clones in this sample may be carry-over from other donors' samples.

V gene TRBV15 combines with J gene TRBJ1-2; D is undetermined. This CDR3 has 16 amino acids. CDR1 is LNHNV, CDR2 YYDKDF, per germline (reference sequence). The V gene lost 0 bases and the J gene lost 0 bases, with 11 bases spanning the gap. CDR3: CATSREVITANYGYTF. The CDR3 bases are TGTGCCACCAGCAGAGAGGTCATCACAGCTAACTATGGCTACACCTTC.

The V and J genes are TRBV18 and TRBJ2-1; 14 bases match TRBD2. CDR3 length equals 17 residues. From germline, CDR1 is KGHSH and CDR2 LQKENI. The junction had 5 bases not matched to a gene; V was cut back by 0 bases and J by 7 bases. The CDR3 bases are TGTGCCAGCTCACCACCGGGACTAGCGGGAGTAGCGAATGAGCAGTTCTTC. It is translated as CASSPPGLAGVANEQFF.

This sequence joins TRBV28 and TRBJ2-2; D is ambiguous. This CDR3 region has 15 residues. The V end lost 5 bases, the J end lost 5 bases, and 15 bases lay between the germline ends. Germline V gives CDR1 MDHEN, CDR2 SYDVKM. CDR3 nucleotide sequence: TGTGCCAGCAGTCCCCCCCCTTCCGTGACCGGGGAGCTGTTTTTT. It encodes CASSPPPSVTGELFF.

The CDR3 DNA reads TGTGCCAGCAGCCCTTTTAGTAATAATGAAGCTTTCTTT. Translation gives CASSPFSNNEAFF. The rearrangement links TRBV28 to TRBJ1-1; D unclear. The CDR3 extends over 13 amino acids. Trimming removed 6 bases from V and 7 bases from J, with 15 bases in between. Per germline, CDR1 MDHEN and CDR2 SYDVKM.

The CDR3 sequence: CASSSWTGSGANEKLFF. CDR3 nucleotide sequence: TGTGCCAGCAGCTCCTGGACAGGGTCGGGGGCTAATGAAAAACTGTTTTTT. This chain connects TRBV5-5 to TRBJ1-4; 8 bases line up with TRBD1. This CDR3 has 17 residues. CDR1 is SGHKS and CDR2 is YYEKEE in the germline V gene (reference sequence). Trimming removed 3 bases from V and 3 bases from J; junction bases left unmatched: 10.

This chain links TRBV27 with TRBJ2-7, with TRBD2 identical over 7 bases. V lost 2 bases and J lost 1; bases outside the gene matches: 8. CDR3 length: 16 amino acids. Germline V gives CDR1 MNHEY, CDR2 SMNVEV (reference sequence). CDR3 nucleotide sequence: TGTGCCAGCAGTTTAGTGATGGCTAGCGGATCCTACGAGCAGTACTTC. Protein product: CASSLVMASGSYEQYF.

The CDR3: CASSPHVWGSTEAFF. CDR3 DNA sequence: TGCGCCAGCAGCCCGCACGTGTGGGGTTCGACTGAAGCTTTCTTT. This chain links TRBV4-3 with TRBJ1-1; D not certain. CDR3 length: 15 residues. The ends were cut back, 4 bases at V and 5 bases at J, with 17 bases in the middle. CDR1 is LGHNA, CDR2 YSLEER, per germline.

The V call is TRBV11-2, the J call TRBJ2-7, with 12 bases matching TRBD2. Trimming removed 5 bases from V and 4 bases from J; junction bases left unmatched: 9. Germline-derived CDR1 and CDR2 are SGHAT and FQNNGV. The CDR3 contains 16 residues. In DNA, the CDR3 is TGTGCCAGCAGCGAATGGACTAGCGGGATACTGTACGAGCAGTACTTC. Residues: CASSEWTSGILYEQYF.

V is TRBV28 and J is TRBJ2-7; perhaps TRBD1 as D (6 bases). Germline lookup yields CDR1 MDHEN and CDR2 SYDVKM. Trimming stripped 6 bases from V and 4 bases from J, with 16 bases between. The CDR3 totals 14 residues. The CDR3 loop reads CASSPTLQGYEQYF. The CDR3 DNA reads TGTGCCAGCAGCCCGACCCTACAGGGTTACGAGCAGTACTTC.

This sequence joins TRBV30 and TRBJ2-7; 14 nucleotides align to TRBD2. Germline CDR1 GTSNPN, CDR2 SVGIG (reference sequence). With 0 bases clipped from V and 0 bases from J, the junction kept 4 bases outside the gene matches. The CDR3 has 17 residues. The CDR3: CAWSVPGLAGGSYEQYF. CDR3 DNA sequence: TGTGCCTGGAGTGTACCCGGACTAGCGGGAGGCTCCTACGAGCAGTACTTC.

Of note for this clone: The same CDR3 can be traced to other DNA sequences in this sample. This chain links TRBV11-2 with TRBJ2-7, with 7 bases matching TRBD2. The CDR3 is made up of 14 amino acids. Germline assignment: CDR1 SGHAT and CDR2 FQNNGV. The ends lost 3 bases at V and 2 bases at J; junction bases unmatched: 4. The CDR3 is CASSLAGATYEQYF. The CDR3 nucleotides are TGTGCCAGCAGCTTGGCGGGAGCCACCTACGAGCAGTACTTC.

V and J are TRBV6-1 and TRBJ2-1; a possible D gene is TRBD2 (5 bases). Germline CDR1 is MNHNS and CDR2 is SASEGT. The CDR3 spans 15 residues. Trimming stripped 3 bases from V and 4 bases from J, with 13 bases between. The CDR3 DNA sequence: TGTGCCAGCAGTGACGTGTCGGGATATTACAATGAGCAGTTCTTC. It specifies CASSDVSGYYNEQFF.